Here is one T cell receptor (beta chain) with its context. V lost 6 bases to trimming and J lost 4 bases, with 19 bases between them. The CDR3 is 15 amino acids. Per germline, CDR1 SEHNR and CDR2 FQNEAQ (reference sequence). Produced via immunoSEQ multiplex PCR; TCRdb's table is partial and in-frame only. The sample shows 130,000 or so clones, around nine tenths of them seen only once. This entry belongs to a study of OX40 agonist ivuxolimab in advanced cancers. Study information: At doses from 0.01 to 10 mg/kg, patients were given intravenous ivuxolimab every 2 weeks. The eligibility criteria allowed prior anti-PD-1, anti-PD-L1 or anti-CTLA-4 therapy, and approximately 40% had some.

With autoimmune disease history or systemic immunosuppression, patients were excluded. The source is an adult with an advanced solid tumor such as melanoma, head and neck, liver or kidney cancer. The rearrangement joins TRBV7-9 to TRBJ2-7; D gene unclear. Sample: CD4+ or CD8+ T cells sorted from blood, taken in a trial of the OX40 agonist ivuxolimab. The CDR3 reads CASSYRPSSQYEQYF. The CDR3 region has the DNA TGTGCCAGCAGTTATAGGCCAAGCTCCCAATACGAGCAGTACTTC.